This T cell receptor (beta chain) was sequenced during a study of shared clonotypes between healthy human individuals. In the study overall: There were three CD4 naive, three CD4 memory, two CD8 naive and one CD8 memory plates per donor. Broader study findings: The study generally estimated greater richness for naive than memory subsets.

Germline lookup yields CDR1 SGHDT and CDR2 YYEEEE. The V and J ends lost 0 bases and 3 bases respectively, with 12 bases between them. The CDR3 runs 15 residues. Researchers divided each subset's genomic DNA evenly across several immunoSEQ plates. Sequencing used immunoSEQ multiplex PCR; TCRdb keeps in-frame clones, though not all of them. The data contain just over 2,000,000 clones, 85% to 95% of them singletons. A word on this clone: Its cognate antigen is unknown.

The chain employs TRBV5-6 and TRBJ1-2; no firm D call. Sequences were obtained from naive CD4+ T cells sorted from blood. Described subset: CD45RA+ positively selected. This TCR derives from a man aged 18 to 30 in good health. CDR3 nucleotides: TGTGCCAGCAGCTTGGCCCCTGAGGGAGACTATGGCTACACCTTC. Translated: CASSLAPEGDYGYTF.